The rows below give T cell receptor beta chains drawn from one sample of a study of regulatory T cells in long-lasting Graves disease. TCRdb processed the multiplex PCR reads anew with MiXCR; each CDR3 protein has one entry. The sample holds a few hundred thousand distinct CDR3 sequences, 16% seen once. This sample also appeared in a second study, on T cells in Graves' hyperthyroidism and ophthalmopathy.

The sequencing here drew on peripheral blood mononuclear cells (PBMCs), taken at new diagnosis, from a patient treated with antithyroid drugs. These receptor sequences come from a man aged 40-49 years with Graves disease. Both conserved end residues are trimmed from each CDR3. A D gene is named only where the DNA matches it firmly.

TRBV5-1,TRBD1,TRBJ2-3,ASSLQGEDTQY
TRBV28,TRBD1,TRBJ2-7,ASSSIRDRGLYEQY
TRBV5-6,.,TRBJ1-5,ASSLLTADHQPQH
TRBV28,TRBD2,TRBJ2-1,ASRAGLADAEQF
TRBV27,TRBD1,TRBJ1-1,ASRDRGSRNTEAF
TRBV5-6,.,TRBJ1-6,ASSLDTRSYNSPLH
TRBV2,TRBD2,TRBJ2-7,ASGLAGVSYEQY
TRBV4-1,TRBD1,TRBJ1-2,ASSQELGTGTGYT
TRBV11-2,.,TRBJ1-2,ASSLGGEIRGTGYT
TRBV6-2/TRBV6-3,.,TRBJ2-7,ASSYDRYNEQY
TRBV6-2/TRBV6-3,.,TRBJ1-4,ASRQGSSNEKLF
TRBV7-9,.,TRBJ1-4,ASSSYRDNEKLF
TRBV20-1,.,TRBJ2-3,SARPRWLASAISTDTQY
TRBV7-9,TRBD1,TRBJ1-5,ASSLGVPRDRGRKSNQPQH
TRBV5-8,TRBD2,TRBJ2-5,ASSFPAGGLETQY
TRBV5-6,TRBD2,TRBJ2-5,ASGGSGGAETQY
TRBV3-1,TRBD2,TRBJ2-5,ASSQGLAGGRRETQY
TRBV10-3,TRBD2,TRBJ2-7,AISPGGGPYEQY
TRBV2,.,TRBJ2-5,ASTRGLGETQY
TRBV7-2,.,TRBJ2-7,ASSPTGLYEQY
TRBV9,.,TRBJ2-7,ASSGRGREQY
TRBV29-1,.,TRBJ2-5,SVGWAAQETQY
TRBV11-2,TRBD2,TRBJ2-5,ASSLGIAGGKETQY
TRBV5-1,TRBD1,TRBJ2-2,ASGDGRGLAGELF
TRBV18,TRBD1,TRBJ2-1,ASSSGGAYNEQF
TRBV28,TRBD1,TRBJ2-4,ASTTGLAKNIQY
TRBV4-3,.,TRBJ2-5,ASSQDLNRGGETQY
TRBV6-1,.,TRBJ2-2,ASSKMIPGTGELF
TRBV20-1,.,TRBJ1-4,SAHDRMGEKLF
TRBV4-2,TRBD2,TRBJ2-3,ASSQVLAGGRTDTQY
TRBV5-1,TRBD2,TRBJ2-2,ASRIAGANTGELF
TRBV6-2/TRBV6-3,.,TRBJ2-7,ASSYSADQSPEQY
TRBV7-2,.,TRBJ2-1,ASSLVSPREQF
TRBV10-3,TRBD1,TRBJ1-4,AIRGQGAHEKLF
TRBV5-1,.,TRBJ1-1,ASSKSQGYTEAF
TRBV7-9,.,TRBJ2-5,ASRGPGFRETQY
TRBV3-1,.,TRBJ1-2,ASSLTAEGYT
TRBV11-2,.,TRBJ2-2,ASSFGGSNTGELF
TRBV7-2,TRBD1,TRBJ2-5,ASSWQTGPETQY
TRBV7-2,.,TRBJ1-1,ASSPGGGAWSTEAF
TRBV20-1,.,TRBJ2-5,SAPNTGTSETQY
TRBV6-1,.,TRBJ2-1,ASNKAGSSYNEQF
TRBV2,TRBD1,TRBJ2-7,ASSAGGQGSYEQY
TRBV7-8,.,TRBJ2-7,ASSLLFGGPYEQY
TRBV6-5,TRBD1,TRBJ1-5,ASSYKGQGGQPQH
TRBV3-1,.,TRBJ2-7,ASSQGARADYEQY
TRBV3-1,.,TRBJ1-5,ASSQGLRQPQH
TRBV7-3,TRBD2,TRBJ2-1,ASSYSGGAGYNEQF
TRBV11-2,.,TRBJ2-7,ASSLDGGSEQY
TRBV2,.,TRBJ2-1,ASSPPNNEQF
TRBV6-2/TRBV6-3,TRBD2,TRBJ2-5,ASSYSIRAGGRETQY
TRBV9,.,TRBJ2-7,ASRGLDEQY
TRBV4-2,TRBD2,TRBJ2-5,ASSLGTSGGIQETQY
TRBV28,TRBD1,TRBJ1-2,ASSPPWTGGIGYT
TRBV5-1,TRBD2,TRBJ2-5,ASSMGLAWETQY
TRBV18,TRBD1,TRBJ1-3,ASSPMGQGAGNTIY
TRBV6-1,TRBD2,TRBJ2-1,ASRRLAGDNEQF
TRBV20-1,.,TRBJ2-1,SALTTLEQF
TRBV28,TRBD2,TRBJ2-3,ASSPGLAGGTFGDTQY
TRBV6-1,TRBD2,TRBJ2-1,ASSEILGGGGDYNEQF